Listed below are T cell receptor beta chains from one sample, sequenced in a study of T cells after yellow fever vaccination. MiXCR, run by TCRdb on the 5' RACE reads, gives a single entry per CDR3 protein. The sample contains more than 200,000 distinct CDR3 sequences, 3.6% of which appear only once. This material consisted of PBMCs, taken 15 days after the yellow fever booster vaccination. Receptors originate from a man younger than 35 who received the YFV17D yellow fever vaccine. Both conserved end residues are part of each CDR3. D genes are given only for firm matches. Not every row has a clone size; where given, it reads once, few, many or a size class.

D	V	size	J	DNA	CDR3
TRBD1	TRBV5-5	many	TRBJ1-1	TGTGCCAGCAGCTTGTTCGGGACAGGGGGGGACACTGAAGCTTTCTTT	CASSLFGTGGDTEAFF
TRBD1	TRBV6-2/TRBV6-3	many	TRBJ2-4	TGTGCCAGCAGTTACTCCGGGACAGGGAACATTCAGTACTTC	CASSYSGTGNIQYF
-	TRBV7-9	many	TRBJ1-1	TGTGCCAGCAGCACGGGGCGGCAAATGGACACTGAAGCTTTCTTT	CASSTGRQMDTEAFF
-	TRBV7-6	many	TRBJ1-2	TGTGCCAGCAGCCCAAATGGGGGGCCCGGGGGTGGCTACACCTTC	CASSPNGGPGGGYTF
TRBD1	TRBV7-8	many	TRBJ2-7	TGTGCCAGCAGCACTGGAGTGGGACAGCGAGAGCAGTACTTC	CASSTGVGQREQYF
-	TRBV20-1	many	TRBJ2-2	TGCAGTGCTAGAACGGGGAGCAACACCGGGGAGCTGTTTTTT	CSARTGSNTGELFF
TRBD2	TRBV7-2	many	TRBJ2-7	TGTGCCAGCAGCTTCTCGGGGGGCTACGAGCAGTACTTC	CASSFSGGYEQYF
TRBD2	TRBV7-6	many	TRBJ2-3	TGTGCCAGCAGCTTCCTTAGCGGGGGCTCCGATACGCAGTATTTT	CASSFLSGGSDTQYF
TRBD1	TRBV5-1	many	TRBJ1-1	TGCGCCAGCAGTCGGTGGGGACAGGGGGTTACTGAAGCTTTCTTT	CASSRWGQGVTEAFF
TRBD1	TRBV14	many	TRBJ2-3	TGTGCCAGCAGCTTACGACAGGGGTCAGATACGCAGTATTTT	CASSLRQGSDTQYF
TRBD1	TRBV12-3/TRBV12-4	many	TRBJ2-1	TGTGCCAGCAGTTCCGGACAGGGGCTGAATGAGCAGTTCTTC	CASSSGQGLNEQFF
TRBD1	TRBV6-1	many	TRBJ1-2	TGTGCCAGCAGGGGACAGGGAAGCTACACCTTC	CASRGQGSYTF
-	TRBV7-2	many	TRBJ2-7	TGTGCCAGCAGCTTCTTGAGGTACGAGCAGTACTTC	CASSFLRYEQYF
-	TRBV7-9	many	TRBJ2-5	TGTGCCAGCAGCTCCCAGGCGACAGACGGTAAAGAGACCCAGTACTTC	CASSSQATDGKETQYF
-	TRBV29-1	many	TRBJ2-5	TGCAGCGTTGAAGATGCGGCAGAGACCCAGTACTTC	CSVEDAAETQYF
-	TRBV4-2	many	TRBJ1-5	TGTGCCAGCAGCCAAGAAAATCAGCCCCAGCATTTT	CASSQENQPQHF
-	TRBV12-3/TRBV12-4	many	TRBJ2-5	TGTGCCAGCAGTTTCAGGACGGCCCGTTCGGGGACCCAGTACTTC	CASSFRTARSGTQYF
-	TRBV7-3	many	TRBJ2-7	TGTGCCAGCAGCTTAACGGGCAGCTCACACGAGCAGTACTTC	CASSLTGSSHEQYF
-	TRBV4-3	many	TRBJ1-3	TGCGCCAGCAGCCCAAGGCCAGGGACGTCTGGAAACACCATATATTTT	CASSPRPGTSGNTIYF
-	TRBV4-3	many	TRBJ2-1	TGCGCCAGCAGCCATCCGCTCTACAATGAGCAGTTCTTC	CASSHPLYNEQFF
TRBD1	TRBV5-1	many	TRBJ2-3	TGCGCCAGCAGCACAGGGGGCCGGATTAGCACAGATACGCAGTATTTT	CASSTGGRISTDTQYF
-	TRBV18	many	TRBJ2-1	TGTGCCAGCTCATCCTCCACGTCTAGAGGGAATGAGCAGTTCTTC	CASSSSTSRGNEQFF
-	TRBV19	many	TRBJ1-1	TGTGCCAGTAGTCTTGGGGTAGTACCTGAAGCTTTCTTT	CASSLGVVPEAFF
TRBD2	TRBV24-1	many	TRBJ2-5	TGTGCCACCAGTGGAAGGGAGGAGCGGGGACTCCAAGAGACCCAGTACTTC	CATSGREERGLQETQYF
-	TRBV6-5	many	TRBJ1-1	TGTGCCAGCAGTCGAGGGGTAGGCACTGAAGCTTTCTTT	CASSRGVGTEAFF
TRBD2	TRBV5-4	many	TRBJ2-3	TGTGCCAGCAGCCTGGATAGCGGGGGGGATACGCAGTATTTT	CASSLDSGGDTQYF
TRBD1	TRBV5-1	many	TRBJ1-2	TGCGCCAGCAGCTTTAACCCGGGACAGGGGGCGCGTGGCTACACCTTC	CASSFNPGQGARGYTF
-	TRBV7-2	many	TRBJ2-3	TGTGCCAGCAGCTTAAAGCGGATCAGCACAGATACGCAGTATTTT	CASSLKRISTDTQYF
TRBD2	TRBV5-1	many	TRBJ2-7	TGCGCCAGCGGGGGACTAGCGGGGCCTTACGAGCAGTACTTC	CASGGLAGPYEQYF
TRBD2	TRBV7-2	many	TRBJ2-3	TGTGCCAGCAGACCGACTAGCGGGCTTGATACGCAGTATTTT	CASRPTSGLDTQYF
-	TRBV6-2/TRBV6-3	many	TRBJ2-2	TGTGCCAGCTCCCAGGGCCAGCACACCGGGGAGCTGTTTTTT	CASSQGQHTGELFF
-	TRBV5-1	many	TRBJ2-1	TGCGCCAGCAGCGCGCCAGCGGGTGAGCAGTTCTTC	CASSAPAGEQFF
-	TRBV5-1	many	TRBJ2-3	TGCGCCAGCAGCTTGTCACCCGGACCTGGCACAGATACGCAGTATTTT	CASSLSPGPGTDTQYF
-	TRBV25-1	many	TRBJ2-5	TGTGCCAGCGCCGTCGGGGCTATAGAGACCCAGTACTTC	CASAVGAIETQYF
-	TRBV11-2	many	TRBJ1-1	TGTGCCAGCAGCTTAGGTCAGGGTCGGAGCACTGAAGCTTTCTTT	CASSLGQGRSTEAFF
-	TRBV6-1	many	TRBJ2-4	TGTGCCACCAGGGAGACAGACAGAATTCAGTACTTC	CATRETDRIQYF
TRBD2	TRBV24-1	many	TRBJ2-1	TGTGCCACCAGTGATGGAAATAGCGGGGGGGCCCGGGAGCAGTTCTTC	CATSDGNSGGAREQFF
TRBD1	TRBV20-1	few	TRBJ1-2	TGCAGTGCCCTAGACATACAGGGGGAAAGTGGCTACACCTTC	CSALDIQGESGYTF
-	TRBV5-1	many	TRBJ1-4	TGCGCCAGCAGCCCGCGACAGCCTTCTCGGGAAAAACTGTTTTTT	CASSPRQPSREKLFF
TRBD1	TRBV20-1	many	TRBJ1-2	TGCAGTGCTAGAGCTGCGGAGGGGGCGGTCTATGGCTACACCTTC	CSARAAEGAVYGYTF
TRBD1	TRBV2	many	TRBJ1-5	TGTGCCAGCAGTTCCGGGACGACAGGGCATCAGCCCCAGCATTTT	CASSSGTTGHQPQHF
-	TRBV7-3	many	TRBJ1-1	TGTGCCAGCAGCCAGGGACATCAGACTGAAGCTTTCTTT	CASSQGHQTEAFF
-	TRBV29-1	many	TRBJ1-1	TGCAGCGTTGCCCCCATGAACACTGAAGCTTTCTTT	CSVAPMNTEAFF
TRBD1	TRBV20-1	many	TRBJ1-1	TGCAGTGCCCCAAATCCACAGGGGCCCACTGAAGCTTTCTTT	CSAPNPQGPTEAFF
-	TRBV20-1	-	TRBJ1-5	TGCAGTGCTAGAGCCCCAGGGGCTCGGCAGCCCCAGCATTTT	CSARAPGARQPQHF
TRBD1	TRBV30	many	TRBJ2-2	TGTGCCTGGAGTGTGGGACAGGGCACCGGGGAGCTGTTTTTT	CAWSVGQGTGELFF
-	TRBV27	many	TRBJ1-1	TGTGCCAGCAGCCAGGGGCGGATGAACACTGAAGCTTTCTTT	CASSQGRMNTEAFF
-	TRBV5-1	many	TRBJ1-2	TGCGCCAGCAGCTTGGGGTGGGGTAACTATGGCTACACCTTC	CASSLGWGNYGYTF
-	TRBV9	many	TRBJ2-5	TGTGCCAGCAGCCCGCCGGGACCACAAGAGACCCAGTACTTC	CASSPPGPQETQYF